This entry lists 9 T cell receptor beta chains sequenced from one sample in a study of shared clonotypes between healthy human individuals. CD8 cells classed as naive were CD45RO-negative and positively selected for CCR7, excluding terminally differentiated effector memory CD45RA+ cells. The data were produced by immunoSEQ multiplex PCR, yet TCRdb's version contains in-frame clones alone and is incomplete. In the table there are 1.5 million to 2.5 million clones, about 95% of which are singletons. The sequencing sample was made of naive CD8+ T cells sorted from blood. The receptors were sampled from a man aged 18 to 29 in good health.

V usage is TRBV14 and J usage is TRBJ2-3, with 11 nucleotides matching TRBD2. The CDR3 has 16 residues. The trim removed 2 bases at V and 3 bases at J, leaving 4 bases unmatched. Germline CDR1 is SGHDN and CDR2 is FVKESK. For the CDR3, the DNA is TGTGCCAGCAGCCAACACTGGACTAGCGGGACAGATACGCAGTATTTT. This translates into CASSQHWTSGTDTQYF.

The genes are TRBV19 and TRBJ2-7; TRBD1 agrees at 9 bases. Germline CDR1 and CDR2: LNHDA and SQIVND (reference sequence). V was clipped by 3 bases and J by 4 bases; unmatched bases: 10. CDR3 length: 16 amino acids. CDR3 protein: CASSIPTTGGGYEQYF. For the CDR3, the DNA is TGTGCCAGTAGTATCCCCACCACAGGGGGCGGATACGAGCAGTACTTC. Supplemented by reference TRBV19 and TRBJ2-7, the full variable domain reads DGGITQSPKYLFRKEGQNVTLSCEQNLNHDAMYWYRQDPGQGLRLIYYSQIVNDFQKGDIAEGYSVSREKKESFPLTVTSAQKNPTAFYLCASSIPTTGGGYEQYFGPGTRLTVT.

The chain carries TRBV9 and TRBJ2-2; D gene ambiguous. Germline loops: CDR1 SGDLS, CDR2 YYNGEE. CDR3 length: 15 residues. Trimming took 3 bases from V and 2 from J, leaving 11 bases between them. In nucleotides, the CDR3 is TGTGCCAGCAGCGACTCGGCGGACAACACCGGGGAGCTGTTTTTT. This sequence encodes CASSDSADNTGELFF.

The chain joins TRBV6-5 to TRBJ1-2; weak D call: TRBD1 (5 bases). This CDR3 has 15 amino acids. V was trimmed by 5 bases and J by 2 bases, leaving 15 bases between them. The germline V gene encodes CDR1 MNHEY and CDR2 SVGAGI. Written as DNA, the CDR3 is TGTGCCAGCAGTCCTCTGGGACGGGACAACTATGGCTACACCTTC. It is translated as CASSPLGRDNYGYTF.

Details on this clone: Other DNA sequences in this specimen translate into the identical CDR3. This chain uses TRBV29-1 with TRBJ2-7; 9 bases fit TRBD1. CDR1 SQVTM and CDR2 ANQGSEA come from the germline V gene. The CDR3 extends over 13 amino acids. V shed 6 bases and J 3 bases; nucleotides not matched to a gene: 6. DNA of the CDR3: TGCAGCGTCGGCGGGACAGGGATCTACGAGCAGTACTTC. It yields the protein CSVGGTGIYEQYF.

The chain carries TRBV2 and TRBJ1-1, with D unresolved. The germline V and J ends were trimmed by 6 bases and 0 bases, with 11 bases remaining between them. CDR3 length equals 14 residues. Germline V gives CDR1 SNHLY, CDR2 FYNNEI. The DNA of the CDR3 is TGTGCCAGCAGATCCGAGGACCTGAACACTGAAGCTTTCTTT. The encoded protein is CASRSEDLNTEAFF.

The CDR3 region has the DNA TGTGCCAGCAGCGTAGGAGGGGCCATCAATGAAAAACTGTTTTTT. This translates into CASSVGGAINEKLFF. The chain carries TRBV9 and TRBJ1-4; TRBD1 might be the D (5 bases). Germline values: CDR1 SGDLS, CDR2 YYNGEE. Trimming took 0 bases from V and 5 from J, leaving 11 bases between them. CDR3 length: 15 amino acids.

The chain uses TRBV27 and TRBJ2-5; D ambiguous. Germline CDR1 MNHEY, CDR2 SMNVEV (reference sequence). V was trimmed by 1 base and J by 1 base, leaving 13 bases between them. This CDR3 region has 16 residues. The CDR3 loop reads CASSLYPPSIQETQYF. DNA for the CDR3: TGTGCCAGCAGTTTATACCCCCCCAGCATCCAAGAGACCCAGTACTTC.

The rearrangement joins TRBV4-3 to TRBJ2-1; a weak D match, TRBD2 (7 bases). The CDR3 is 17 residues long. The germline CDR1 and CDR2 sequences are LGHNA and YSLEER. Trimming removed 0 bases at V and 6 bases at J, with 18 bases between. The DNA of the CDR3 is TGCGCCAGCAGCCAAGATATAGGAGGGGGGGGCCTCAATGAGCAGTTCTTC. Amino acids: CASSQDIGGGGLNEQFF.